This T cell receptor beta chain comes out of a study of liver allograft versus peripheral blood T cells. Study information: Blood and transplanted-liver T cell receptor repertoires from recipients were compared. Whole-study findings and limits: Inside liver allografts, T cell receptor repertoires reportedly diverged from the repertoires found in peripheral blood.

TCRdb redid the calling of the reads with MiXCR, one entry per CDR3 protein. The table lists some 7,800 distinct CDR3 sequences, approximately 15% of them singletons. The CDR3 spans 11 residues. Between the trimmed V and J ends, which lost 5 bases and 6 bases, there was a span of 7 bases. Germline V lookup: CDR1 MNHNS, CDR2 SASEGT. This clonotype counts as medium-sized (0.01 to 0.1%). Its antigen is not known. The chain recombines TRBV6-1 with TRBJ1-1; unclear D gene. The receptor was derived from a human patient who had a liver transplant. Some T cells may arise from the graft donor. CDR3 in amino acids: CASSRLAEAFF. The DNA of the CDR3 is TGTGCCAGCAGTCGACTGGCTGAAGCTTTCTTT.